This T cell receptor beta chain comes out of a study of blood T cell repertoires in COVID-19. Study at large: Specimens from acute and convalescent COVID-19 originated in the United States, Italy and Spain.

This clone turned up a few times. Other nucleotide sequences from this sample produce the same CDR3. CDR1 is SNHLY and CDR2 is FYNNEI in the germline V gene. V was trimmed by 1 base and J by 6 bases, leaving 12 bases between them. The CDR3 runs to 15 residues. TCRdb's copy holds only in-frame clones and misses some; the assay was immunoSEQ multiplex PCR. The sample contains 200,000 or so clones, roughly 88% of which appear only once. This receptor was obtained from a woman between 40 and 50 years old with acute COVID-19. The chain carries TRBV2 and TRBJ1-4, with D tentatively TRBD1 (6 bases). The sample was PBMCs or T cells enriched from blood (not recorded which). The CDR3 DNA reads TGTGCCAGCAGTGAAGTAGGGACATTAGATGAAAAACTGTTTTTT. Translated, it gives CASSEVGTLDEKLFF.